This T cell receptor (beta chain) is drawn from a study of OX40 agonist ivuxolimab in advanced cancers. Findings of the study overall: Researchers did not establish what antigens the expanded peripheral T cells target.

Enrollment shut out patients with autoimmune disease history or systemic immunosuppression. The protocol was immunoSEQ multiplex PCR, while the TCRdb copy is restricted to in-frame clones and leaves out a portion. Of about 89,000 clones listed, about 88% are singletons. About this clone itself: The antigen is unknown.

Germline V gene sequence: CDR1 MRHNA, CDR2 SNTAGT. CDR3 length: 14 amino acids. Trimming took off 5 bases at V and 1 base at J, with 10 bases between the two ends. This specimen consisted of CD4+ or CD8+ T cells sorted from blood, obtained in a trial of the OX40 agonist ivuxolimab. The sequence was collected from an adult with an advanced solid tumor such as melanoma, head and neck, liver or kidney cancer. The J gene is TRBJ2-3, the V gene TRBV6-4; D is unresolved. The CDR3 reads CASSLDAGTDTQYF. In nucleotides, the CDR3 is TGTGCCAGCAGTCTGGATGCCGGCACAGATACGCAGTATTTT.